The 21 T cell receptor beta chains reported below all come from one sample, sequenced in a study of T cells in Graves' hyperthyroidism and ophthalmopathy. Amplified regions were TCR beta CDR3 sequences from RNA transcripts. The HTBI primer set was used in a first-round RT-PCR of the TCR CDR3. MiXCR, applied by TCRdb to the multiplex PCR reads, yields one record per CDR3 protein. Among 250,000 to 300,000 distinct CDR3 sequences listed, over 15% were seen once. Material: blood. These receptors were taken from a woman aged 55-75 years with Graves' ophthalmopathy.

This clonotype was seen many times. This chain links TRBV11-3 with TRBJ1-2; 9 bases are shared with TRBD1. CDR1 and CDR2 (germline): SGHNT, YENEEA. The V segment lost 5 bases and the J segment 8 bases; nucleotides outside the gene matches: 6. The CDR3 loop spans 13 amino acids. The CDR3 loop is CASSRTGEDGYTF. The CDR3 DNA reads TGTGCCAGCAGCCGGACAGGGGAGGACGGCTACACCTTC.

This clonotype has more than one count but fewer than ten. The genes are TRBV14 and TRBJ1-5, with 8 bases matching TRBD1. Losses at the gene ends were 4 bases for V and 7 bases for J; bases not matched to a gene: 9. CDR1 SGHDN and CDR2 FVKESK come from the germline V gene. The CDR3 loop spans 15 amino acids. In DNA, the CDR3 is TGTGCCAGCAGCCTCCTCGGACAGGGAGAACAGCCCCAGCATTTT. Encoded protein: CASSLLGQGEQPQHF.

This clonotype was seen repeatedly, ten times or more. CDR3 bases: TGTGCCAGCAGTTCCCCGACTAGCGGAAGCACAGATACGCAGTATTTT. Translation: CASSSPTSGSTDTQYF. The chain links TRBV28 to TRBJ2-3; 9 bases fit TRBD2. This CDR3 is built from 16 residues. The V gene's germline CDR1 is MDHEN and CDR2 SYDVKM. Trimming took 4 bases from V and 0 from J; bases not matched to a gene: 5. The variable domain in full, completed from reference TRBV28 and TRBJ2-3, reads DVKVTQSSRYLVKRTGEKVFLECVQDMDHENMFWYRQDPGLGLRLIYFSYDVKMKEKGDIPEGYSVSREKKERFSLILESASTNQTSMYLCASSSPTSGSTDTQYFGPGTRLTVL.

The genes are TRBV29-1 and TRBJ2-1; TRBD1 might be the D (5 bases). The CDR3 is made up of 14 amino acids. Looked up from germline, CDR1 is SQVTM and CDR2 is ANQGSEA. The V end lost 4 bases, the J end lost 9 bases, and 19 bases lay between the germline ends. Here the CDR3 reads CSVVPDTTVGEQFF. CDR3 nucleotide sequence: TGCAGCGTTGTACCGGACACCACCGTGGGTGAGCAGTTCTTC.

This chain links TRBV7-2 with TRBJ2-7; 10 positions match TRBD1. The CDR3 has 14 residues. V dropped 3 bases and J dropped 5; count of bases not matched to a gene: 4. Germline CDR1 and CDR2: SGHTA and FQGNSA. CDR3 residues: CASSFGTGVHEQYF. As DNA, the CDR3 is TGTGCCAGCAGCTTCGGGACAGGGGTTCACGAGCAGTACTTC.

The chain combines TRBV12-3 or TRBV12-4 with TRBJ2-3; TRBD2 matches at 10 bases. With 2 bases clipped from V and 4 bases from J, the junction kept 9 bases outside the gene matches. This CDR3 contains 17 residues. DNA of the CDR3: TGTGCCAGCAGTTTATTTCTAGCGGGAGACCCCGCAGATACGCAGTATTTT. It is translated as CASSLFLAGDPADTQYF.

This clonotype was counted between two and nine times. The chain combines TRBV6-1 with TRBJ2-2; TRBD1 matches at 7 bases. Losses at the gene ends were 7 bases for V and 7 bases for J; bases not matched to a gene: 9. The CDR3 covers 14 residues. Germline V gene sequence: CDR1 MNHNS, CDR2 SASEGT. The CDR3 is CASILEGGYGELFF. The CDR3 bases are TGTGCCAGCATTCTAGAAGGGGGCTACGGGGAGCTGTTTTTT.

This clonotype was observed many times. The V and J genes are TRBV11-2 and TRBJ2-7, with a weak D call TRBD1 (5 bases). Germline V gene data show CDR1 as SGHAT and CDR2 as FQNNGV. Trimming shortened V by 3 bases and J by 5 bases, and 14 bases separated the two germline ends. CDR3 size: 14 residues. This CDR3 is CASSFYRIAHEQYF. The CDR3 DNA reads TGTGCCAGCAGCTTTTACAGGATCGCCCACGAGCAGTACTTC.

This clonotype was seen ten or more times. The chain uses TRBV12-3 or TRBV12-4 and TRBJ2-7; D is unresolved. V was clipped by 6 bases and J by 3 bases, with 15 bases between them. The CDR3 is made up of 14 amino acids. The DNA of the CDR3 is TGTGCCAGCAGATACTCGTCCACCAACTACGAGCAGTACTTC. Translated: CASRYSSTNYEQYF.

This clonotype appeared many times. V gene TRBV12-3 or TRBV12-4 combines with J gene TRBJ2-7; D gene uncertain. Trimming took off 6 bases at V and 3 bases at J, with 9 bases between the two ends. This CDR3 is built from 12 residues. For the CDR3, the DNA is TGTGCCAGCAGGGATCGGTTCTACGAGCAGTACTTC. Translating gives CASRDRFYEQYF.

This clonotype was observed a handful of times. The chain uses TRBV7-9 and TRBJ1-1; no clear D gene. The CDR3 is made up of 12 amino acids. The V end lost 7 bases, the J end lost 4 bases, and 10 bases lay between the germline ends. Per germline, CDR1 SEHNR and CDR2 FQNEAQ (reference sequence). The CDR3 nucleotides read TGTGCCAGCACCCCAATCGGCACTGAAGCTTTCTTT. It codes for CASTPIGTEAFF. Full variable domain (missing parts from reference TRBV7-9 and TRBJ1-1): DTGVSQNPRHKITKRGQNVTFRCDPISEHNRLYWYRQTLGQGPEFLTYFQNEAQLEKSRLLSDRFSAERPKGSFSTLEIQRTEQGDSAMYLCASTPIGTEAFFGQGTRLTVV.

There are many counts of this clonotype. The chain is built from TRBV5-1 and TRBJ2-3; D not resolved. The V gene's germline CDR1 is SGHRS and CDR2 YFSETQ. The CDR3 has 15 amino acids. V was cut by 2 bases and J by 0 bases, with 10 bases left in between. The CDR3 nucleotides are TGCGCCAGCAGCTTACGTTCGCCGAGCACAGATACGCAGTATTTT. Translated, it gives CASSLRSPSTDTQYF.

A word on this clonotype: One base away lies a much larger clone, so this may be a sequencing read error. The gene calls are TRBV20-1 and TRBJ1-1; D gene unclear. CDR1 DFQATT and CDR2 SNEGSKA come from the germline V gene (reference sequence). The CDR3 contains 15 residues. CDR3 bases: TGCAGTGCTAGAGATTTCGCTGTAAAGAACGCTGAAGCTTTCTTT. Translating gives CSARDFAVKNAEAFF.

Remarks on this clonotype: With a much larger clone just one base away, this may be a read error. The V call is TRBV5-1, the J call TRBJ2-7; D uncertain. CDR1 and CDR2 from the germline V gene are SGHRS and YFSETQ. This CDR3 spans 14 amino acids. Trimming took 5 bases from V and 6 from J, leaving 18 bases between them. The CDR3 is CASRPTVEFGEQYF. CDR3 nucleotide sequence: TGCGCCAGCAGACCTACAGTGGAGTTCGGCGAGCAGTACTTC.

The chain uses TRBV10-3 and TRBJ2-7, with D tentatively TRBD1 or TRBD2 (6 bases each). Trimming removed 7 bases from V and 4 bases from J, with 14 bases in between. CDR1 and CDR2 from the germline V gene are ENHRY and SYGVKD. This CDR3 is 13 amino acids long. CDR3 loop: CAIMVQGGYEQYF. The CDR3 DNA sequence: TGTGCCATCATGGTACAGGGAGGTTACGAGCAGTACTTC.

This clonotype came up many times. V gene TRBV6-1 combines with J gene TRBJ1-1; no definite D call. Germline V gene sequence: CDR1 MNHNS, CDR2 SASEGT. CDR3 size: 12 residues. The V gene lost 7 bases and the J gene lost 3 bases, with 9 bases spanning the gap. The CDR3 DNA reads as TGTGCCAGCAAGGAGGAAGACACTGAAGCTTTCTTT. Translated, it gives CASKEEDTEAFF.

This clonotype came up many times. The CDR3 sequence: CASSYRGTTNEKLFF. The CDR3, as DNA: TGTGCCAGCAGCTACCGCGGGACAACTAATGAAAAACTGTTTTTT. The chain carries TRBV12-3 or TRBV12-4 and TRBJ1-4; the D is unclear. The CDR3 runs to 15 residues. The V gene lost 6 bases and the J gene lost 0 bases, with 11 bases spanning the gap.

As DNA, the CDR3 is TGTGCCAGCAGTTTTGCCAGGCAGTATGGCTACACCTTC. Translated, it gives CASSFARQYGYTF. V usage is TRBV28 and J usage is TRBJ1-2, with D unresolved. The CDR3 runs 13 residues. The germline V gene has CDR1 MDHEN and CDR2 SYDVKM. V gave up 3 bases and J gave up 5 bases, with 10 bases separating them.

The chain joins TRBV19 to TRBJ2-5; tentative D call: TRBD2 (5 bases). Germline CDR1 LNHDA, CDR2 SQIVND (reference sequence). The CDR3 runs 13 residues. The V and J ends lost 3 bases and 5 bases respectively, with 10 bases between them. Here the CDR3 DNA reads TGTGCCAGTAGTATCCGGGGAGTGGAGACCCAGTACTTC. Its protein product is CASSIRGVETQYF.

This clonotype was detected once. The CDR3 protein is CASSGDSPSSYNEQFF. CDR3 in DNA: TGTGCCAGCAGCGGGGACAGTCCTAGCTCCTACAATGAGCAGTTCTTC. The V and J genes are TRBV11-2 and TRBJ2-1; 7 bases match TRBD1. Germline loops: CDR1 SGHAT, CDR2 FQNNGV. Germline trimming cut 5 bases from V and 0 bases from J; bases unmatched to any gene: 7. The length of the CDR3 is 16 residues.

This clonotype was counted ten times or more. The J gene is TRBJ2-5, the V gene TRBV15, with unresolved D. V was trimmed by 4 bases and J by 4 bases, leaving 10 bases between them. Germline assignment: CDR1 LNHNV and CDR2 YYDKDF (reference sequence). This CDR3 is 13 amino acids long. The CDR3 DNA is TGTGCCACCAGCATCCGAACCGGAGAGACCCAGTACTTC. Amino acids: CATSIRTGETQYF.